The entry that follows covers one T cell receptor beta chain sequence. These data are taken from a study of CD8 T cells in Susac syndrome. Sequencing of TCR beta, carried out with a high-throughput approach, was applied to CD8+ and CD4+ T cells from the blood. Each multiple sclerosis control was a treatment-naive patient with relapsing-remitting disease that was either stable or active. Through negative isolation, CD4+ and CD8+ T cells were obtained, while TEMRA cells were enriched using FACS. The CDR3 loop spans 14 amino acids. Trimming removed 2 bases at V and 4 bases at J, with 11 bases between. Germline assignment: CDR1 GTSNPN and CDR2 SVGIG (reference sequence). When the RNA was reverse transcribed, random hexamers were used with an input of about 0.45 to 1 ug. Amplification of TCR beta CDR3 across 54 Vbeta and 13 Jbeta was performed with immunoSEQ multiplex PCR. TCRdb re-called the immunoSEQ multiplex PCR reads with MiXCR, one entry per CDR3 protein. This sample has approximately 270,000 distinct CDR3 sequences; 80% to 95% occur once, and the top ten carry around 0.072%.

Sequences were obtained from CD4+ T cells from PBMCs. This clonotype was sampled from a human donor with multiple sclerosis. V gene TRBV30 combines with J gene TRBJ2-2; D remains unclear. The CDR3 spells CAWSIGHLTGELFF. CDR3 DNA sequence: TGTGCCTGGAGTATAGGGCACCTCACCGGGGAGCTGTTTTTT.